This T cell receptor (beta chain) is from a study of cytomegalovirus exposure and HLA in healthy donors (dated by TCRdb to about 2017). Concerning the study at large: An earlier analysis of roughly 630 of the donors reported 250 to 350 Gb of sequence data and around 110 million unique TCR beta sequences from 150 million to 200 million T cells. Using immunosequencing, the study profiled T cell repertoires from about 620 subjects and related those repertoires to cytomegalovirus serostatus. In the later analysis, no new phenotypic data were used to find candidate immune exposures; instead, reliance was placed on TCR beta sequences and their occurrence across donors. An earlier analysis of around 580 of the donors used high-throughput TCR beta sequencing to judge whether each TCR beta V gene segment behaved as functional or pseudogenic. The aim of the study was to test whether cataloging public T cell receptors could identify signatures of past pathogen exposure. HLA typing included class I and class II loci at four-digit resolution. Donor age, sex, ethnicity and CMV serostatus were collected together with the repertoire data. Four to six DR-DQ haplotypes were handled as single units for association and clustering, since linkage in the cohort was strong. All discovery cohort repertoires had been generated using a single sequencing platform. Of the 300 to 500 genotyped donors, 65% to 90% were placed in the genetic ancestry cluster associated with self-reported Caucasian donors. In a later genetic analysis, genome-wide SNP genotypes for 398 of the 666 donors were used, and that subset was treated as a discovery cohort. To predict cytomegalovirus infection status, the study combined high-throughput TCR immunosequencing, statistical association of individual TCRs with disease status, and machine learning. A later analysis re-examined previously published TCR beta repertoires from more than 650 donors and added high-resolution HLA genotyping to investigate patterns of TCR occurrence. Among some 400 genotyped donors of the cohort, an average of around 250,000 unique TCR beta nucleotide sequences was sequenced per donor, of which about 18% were non-productive. A separate validation cohort of 100 to 150 different subjects was used in addition to the approximately 700-subject first cohort. An early release that covered around 590 HLA-typed donors contained about 300 gigabases of sequencing data and around 85 million unique TCR sequences. The number of donors typed differed by locus, with about 629-630 for A, B, C, DRB1 and DQB1, around 500 for DQA1, under 610 for DPA1, and approximately 470 for DPB1. The full study reports these points: Specific HLA alleles were associated with some 15,000 TCR beta sequences at a false discovery rate of 0.05 in a later analysis. Only TCR beta chains were sequenced in this cohort, and the absence of alpha or paired-chain data limited detectable features. A later analysis found that TCR association rates varied across HLA loci, with DRB1 alleles showing the most associated TCRs and HLA-C alleles the fewest. The classifier was reported to diagnose cytomegalovirus status with high specificity and sensitivity in both the original cohort and the validation cohort. Immune exposure information for the cohort was limited to CMV serostatus. The 87-base-pair reads could not distinguish some IMGT-functional V segments, including TRBV6-2 and TRBV6-3, so those segments were excluded. A cluster of highly shared sequence variants was judged likely to represent a technical artifact of the sequencing pipeline. The presence/absence analyses assumed that sequencing depth was roughly uniform across donors, and that assumption may not be true. Correlated functional status among segregating V segments might reflect linkage disequilibrium, but an unknown experimental factor could not be ruled out. Because counts were too low, some 17 rarely observed V segments, including chromosome 9 orphons, were excluded from the earlier analysis of about 500 of the donors. Strong co-occurrence of HLA alleles, especially DR and DQ, made assigning TCR associations to individual alleles difficult. Across donors, most TCR sequences were observed very rarely, whereas some public TCRs were present in many individuals. It was suggested by the authors that the approach could potentially be generalized to other disease states and immunological phenotypes. V-gene and J-gene trimming of TCR beta chains was associated with a missense DCLRE1C variant in a later genetic analysis, and the association was replicated in an independent cohort. In vitro tests confirmed that a few of the cytomegalovirus-associated TCR beta chains recognize cytomegalovirus antigens. Most CMV-associated TCR beta chains appeared to be HLA-restricted in a later analysis, and the HLA associations seemed to be driven largely by CMV exposure. An earlier analysis of some 590 of the donors showed that most TCR beta V segments appeared in productive rearrangements either about 87% or about 30% of the time, which broadly matched IMGT annotations. The study listed 150 to 200 TCR beta chains as associated with cytomegalovirus. A further reported finding was that TCR beta sequences accurately predicted the HLA-A and HLA-B alleles for most subjects in the first cohort. Because some donors lacked HLA typing at each locus, the association tests relied only on the typed subset. According to a later genetic analysis, donors in an Asian-associated ancestry cluster had fewer N-insertions in productive TCRs than the roughly 700-donor mean. In a later analysis, several top co-occurrence clusters were reported to appear linked to parvovirus B19, influenza, CMV and Epstein-Barr virus. In a later analysis, HLA-associated TCR beta chains showed more clonal expansion and lower generation probabilities than non-associated chains that were equally common.

Library prep was done by the immunoSEQ multiplex PCR assay. The multiplex PCR relied on a mix of 60 forward primers for TCR Vbeta segments and 13 reverse primers for TCR Jbeta segments. A multiplex PCR assay on genomic DNA amplified the CDR3 region of rearranged TCR beta genes. The amplified TCR beta libraries were sequenced on the Illumina HiSeq System as 87-base-pair reads. Processing in the source paper ran as follows. A later analysis counted about 80 million unique TCR beta chains across the 666 repertoires, and around 9.9 million of these chains were shared by at least two donors. To remove PCR and sequencing errors, raw reads were error-corrected and collapsed into unique sequences using a nearest-neighbor algorithm that merged closely related sequences. V, D and J gene segments were assigned by aligning CDR3 sequences to IMGT reference sequences. For a sequence to be retained, at least a six-nucleotide match to both a V gene segment and a J gene segment was required. A rearrangement counted as productive if the CDR3 had no stop codons and remained in frame with V and J, and every other rearrangement counted as non-productive. Following IMGT convention, CDR3 was defined as the stretch from the second conserved V-encoded cysteine up to the conserved J-encoded phenylalanine. The earlier analysis of about 590 of the donors excluded sequences that lacked an unambiguous match to a single V gene segment. An earlier analysis of 450 to 650 of the donors called V segments functional above 56.7% productive rearrangements and segregating when the between-donor standard deviation exceeded 5%. A statistical classification framework was developed to diagnose cytomegalovirus status using the catalog of TCR beta chain sequences. V and J gene assignment, in a later analysis, came from comparing TCR nucleotide sequences with IMGT/GENE-DB human TR gene sequences. The TCRdist pipeline was used in a later analysis to assign CDR3 sequences and most-parsimonious VDJ recombination scenarios. In a later analysis, each TCR beta chain was defined by its CDR3 amino acid sequence together with its V-gene family, and reads without a unique V-gene family were excluded. A later analysis removed 500 to 600 highly shared, low-generation-probability nucleotide sequences to deal with suspected cross-contamination and a sequencing artifact. In a later analysis, a clonal expansion index was calculated for each public chain from normalized within-repertoire ranks of inferred template counts. In a later analysis, generation probabilities were computed with a VDJ recombination model fitted to out-of-frame rearrangements, and the resulting probabilities were checked against IGoR. In a later analysis, hypergeometric tests were used to score TCR-TCR, TCR-HLA and TCR-CMV co-occurrence, with a repertoire-size bias correction applied to TCR pairs. False discovery rates were estimated in a later analysis by permuting HLA or CMV assignments 20 times. In a later analysis, co-occurring TCRs were grouped using DBSCAN, and TCRdist sequence similarity was added for clustering within HLA-allele-positive subsets. For co-occurrence clustering, repertoires with fewer than 30,000 or more than 120,000 public chains were excluded, along with roughly 5 repertoires with anomalous nucleotide sharing. TCRdb took this table from immuneACCESS and kept in-frame rearrangements with V and J called. Such tables lack part of the clones; where checked against another copy, unresolved V genes explain under half of the gap, and the rest is unexplained. V, J and clone size were drawn from that table, and D and trimming were deduced from the DNA. A total of approximately 200,000 clones appear in this sample, roughly four fifths of them only once. The top ten hold 1.9% of the sample.

The cohort consisted of more than 650 healthy bone marrow donors. At the time of sampling, all cohort members were nominally healthy, though unrecorded immune exposures were likely present. The donor was CMV seronegative and was included in the group of around 320 seronegative cohort members. Each donor provided a peripheral blood sample, and peripheral blood mononuclear cells were used for TCR beta sequencing. The Qiagen DNeasy Blood Extraction Kit was used to extract genomic DNA from the blood cell samples. On this clone itself: No antigen is known for it. Per-base qualities were not stored, and no clone one base away is much larger.

The germline ends are 16 bases apart after V is trimmed by 5 bases and J by 10 bases. The CDR3 holds 13 amino acids from the cysteine to the phenylalanine. The DNA shown is the 39-base CDR3, in frame from base 1. The germline V gene yields ENHRY for CDR1 and SYGVKD for CDR2. The chain uses TRBV10-3 and TRBJ2-3, with TRBD1 tentatively as D gene (6 bases match). The material sequenced was PBMCs. The receptor comes from a young man in good health and CMV-seronegative. The CDR3 protein: CAISPEPSGAQYF. The DNA reads TGTGCCATCAGTCCTGAGCCCTCAGGGGCGCAGTATTTT.